This T cell receptor (beta chain) was identified in a study of T cell responses to AZD1222 COVID-19 vaccine. A remark on this clone: Its matching antigen is unknown.

Findings and caveats of the study: Only a handful of people who got AZD1222 tested seropositive at baseline. Repertoire samples came only from after the peak T cell response. Along spike, vaccine-associated CD4 TCRs were found throughout, with dominance at 160-218 and 743-854. The study reported that nearly half of spike-specific TCRs target unmutated variant regions.

This CDR3 contains 16 residues. Germline CDR1 is LNHDA and CDR2 is SQIVND (reference sequence). Trimming stripped 2 bases from V and 3 bases from J, with 14 bases between. TCRdb keeps only in-frame clones here, not all; method: immunoSEQ multiplex PCR. The sample includes 130,000 or so clones, over 75% of them seen just once. The specimen was peripheral blood, collected on day 0 of AZD1222 vaccination. The V call is TRBV19, the J call TRBJ1-5; maybe TRBD1 (5 bases). This sequence originates from an adult in good health. CDR3 amino acids: CASSIFAGLVNQPQHF. CDR3 nucleotides: TGTGCCAGTAGTATATTCGCAGGGTTGGTCAATCAGCCCCAGCATTTT.